This T cell receptor beta chain was identified in a study of cytotoxic CD8 clonotypes in ibrutinib-treated CLL. Repertoires were generated with immunoSEQ multiplex PCR, while TCRdb's copy carries only in-frame clones and drops some. This table has 110,000 to 150,000 clones, roughly three quarters appearing once. This CDR3 has 14 residues. V was shortened by 2 bases and J by 2 bases, with 8 bases between the two germline ends. Germline CDR1 and CDR2: ENHRY and SYGVKD. This chain joins TRBV10-3 and TRBJ2-3, with no clear D. This receptor was identified in a human donor with chronic lymphocytic leukemia. This material consisted of PBMCs, taken after 24 months of ibrutinib treatment. The CDR3 spells CAISEAQDTDTQYF. The CDR3 bases are TGTGCCATCAGTGAGGCCCAGGACACAGATACGCAGTATTTT.